This T cell receptor (beta chain) was identified during a study of breast tumors, draining lymph nodes, adjacent tissues (dated by TCRdb to the mid-2010s). Some background on the complete study: Breast cancer patients provided tumor, adjacent nontumor tissue and axillary lymph nodes, and the study compared the TCR beta repertoires across these three sources. In human breast cancer, the study set out to evaluate how tumor, surrounding tissue and draining lymph node repertoires relate to one another and whether T cells may move between these sites.

As regards this clonotype: The antigen it binds to is not known. There are no base qualities to consult, and no much larger clone falls within one base.

What the study reported, not specific to this receptor: In luminal-like breast cancer, tumor and nontumor tissue repertoires resembled each other significantly more than in basal-like breast cancer. Rather than being directly demonstrated, the conclusion that tumor T cells originate in lymph nodes was presented as consistent with a hypothesis. T-cell repertoire diversity in tumors was found to be lower than in lymph nodes but higher than in nontumor tissue, and preferential V and J gene usage was observed. The data were judged consistent with most tumor T cells deriving from the lymph node and then expanding within tumor tissue.

The germline V gene encodes CDR1 SEHNR and CDR2 FQNEAQ (reference sequence). V gives up 4 bases and J gives up 3 bases, and the segment between their germline ends measures 19 bases. The cysteine opens and the phenylalanine closes a CDR3 of 16 amino acids. CDR3 DNA is the only sequence kept; it has 48 bases, read in frame from the first base. Lymph node samples were obtained from the axillary draining lymph nodes of breast cancer patients. Sequenced using an Illumina HiSeq 2000. Multiplex PCR amplification was used to generate the TCR beta chain libraries. The amplified TCR beta chain products were analyzed by high-throughput sequencing. The raw public reads went through TCRdb reprocessing: fastp at Q25, MiXCR clone calling, in-frame beta chains kept. Rows with one shared CDR3 protein collapse into an entry with the most common genes and DNA. This sample lists 150,000 to 200,000 distinct CDR3 sequences; 33% were detected once. The ten largest clones represent around 4.5% of the sample.

The sequence derives from a female donor with breast cancer. Some clones in this sample may be carry-over from other donors' samples. Recombination joined TRBV7-9 with TRBJ2-7; the D gene is perhaps TRBD2, from 6 matching bases. The sample consisted of axillary lymph node tissue. The sequence in DNA is TGTGCCAGCAGCTCCCTGGGCGGGACGGAGAACTACGAGCAGTACTTC. The encoded protein is CASSSLGGTENYEQYF.